This T cell receptor beta chain was captured by sequencing in a study of STAT5B mutations in CD4+ large granular lymphocyte leukemia. Generated by immunoSEQ multiplex PCR, the TCRdb table keeps only in-frame clones and is missing some. The sample has over 35,000 clones; approximately 84% are singletons. The table lists this clone with a few counts. V dropped 1 base and J dropped 6 bases, with 13 bases sitting between them. The CDR3 runs to 15 residues. Looked up from germline, CDR1 is SNHLY and CDR2 is FYNNEI. The material sequenced was CD4+ T cells from blood buffy coats. The V gene is TRBV2, the J gene TRBJ1-5, with D possibly matching TRBD1 (5 bases). This receptor was taken from a human donor in good health. Written as DNA, the CDR3 is TGTGCCAGCAGTGAAGAGGGGAGATATAGTCAGCCCCAGCATTTT. Its translation is CASSEEGRYSQPQHF.